Below are 5 T cell receptor beta chains sequenced from a single sample in a study of molecular identifiers for immune sequencing clone quantification. TCRdb reanalysed the PCR reads using MiXCR and keeps one entry per CDR3 protein. The sample gives some 680,000 distinct CDR3 sequences, roughly 23% of which show up once; 0.78% is in the top ten. The sequencing input was naive CD8+ T cells from blood, with Jurkat cell RNA spiked in. Stated subset: FACS-sorted CD8+CD4-CCR7+CD45RA+ naive T cells. These TCRs come from a human donor in good health. Some libraries in this study had Jurkat cell RNA spiked in.

With respect to this clonotype: A much larger clone lies one base from this, so it may be a read error. This chain links TRBV6-5 with TRBJ1-1; perhaps TRBD1 as D (5 bases). V was trimmed by 6 bases and J by 6 bases, leaving 14 bases between them. This CDR3 contains 13 residues. CDR1 is MNHEY, CDR2 SVGAGI, per germline. This CDR3 is CASSRVICAEAFF. Here the CDR3 DNA reads TGTGCCAGCAGCAGGGTGATTTGTGCTGAAGCTTTCTTT.

This chain uses TRBV2 with TRBJ2-7; 9 bases align to TRBD1. With 6 bases clipped from V and 5 bases from J, the junction kept 11 bases outside the gene matches. This CDR3 spans 15 amino acids. Germline values: CDR1 SNHLY, CDR2 FYNNEI. This CDR3 reads CASRAPGQGPDEQYF. The CDR3, as DNA: TGTGCCAGCAGAGCCCCGGGACAGGGCCCTGACGAGCAGTACTTC.

This rearrangement joins TRBV9 to TRBJ2-3, with 8 bases that match TRBD2. Germline V gene lookup returns CDR1 SGDLS and CDR2 YYNGEE. This CDR3 is 15 amino acids long. V shed 6 bases and J 2 bases; nucleotides not matched to a gene: 8. The CDR3 loop reads CASNPGTSPTDTQYF. In nucleotides, the CDR3 is TGTGCCAGCAACCCCGGGACTAGTCCCACAGATACGCAGTATTTT.

On this clonotype itself: This CDR3 fails to terminate in the conserved phenylalanine or tryptophan, so it likely reflects a read error. The chain couples TRBV5-6 to TRBJ1-2; D ambiguous. V gave up 0 bases and J gave up 7 bases, with 7 bases separating them. CDR1 and CDR2 from the germline V gene are SGHDT and YYEEEE. CDR3 length: 12 amino acids. The CDR3 spells CASSLGARGYTL. CDR3 DNA: TGTGCCAGCAGCTTGGGAGCCCGTGGCTACACCCTC.

At least ten counts were recorded for this clonotype. The rearrangement links TRBV29-1 to TRBJ2-1, with 8 bases lining up with TRBD1. CDR1 SQVTM and CDR2 ANQGSEA come from the germline V gene. V shed 4 bases and J 10 bases; nucleotides not matched to a gene: 9. The CDR3 totals 13 residues. CDR3 in amino acids: CSVGTGQVNEQFF. In DNA, the CDR3 is TGCAGCGTTGGGACGGGACAGGTCAACGAGCAGTTCTTC.